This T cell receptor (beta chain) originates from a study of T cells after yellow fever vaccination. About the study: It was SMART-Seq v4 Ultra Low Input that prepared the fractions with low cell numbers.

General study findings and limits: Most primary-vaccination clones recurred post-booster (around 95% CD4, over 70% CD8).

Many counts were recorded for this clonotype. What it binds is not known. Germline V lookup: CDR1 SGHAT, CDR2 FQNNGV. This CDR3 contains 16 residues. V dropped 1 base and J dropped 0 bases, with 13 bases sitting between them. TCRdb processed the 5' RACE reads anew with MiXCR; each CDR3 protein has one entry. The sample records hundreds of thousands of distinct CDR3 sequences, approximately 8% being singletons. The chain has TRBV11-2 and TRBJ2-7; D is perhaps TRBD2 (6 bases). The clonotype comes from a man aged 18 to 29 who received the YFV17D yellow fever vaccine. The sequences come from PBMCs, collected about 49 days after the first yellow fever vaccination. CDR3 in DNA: TGTGCCAGCAGCTTAGGGGAGGACGCATACTCCTACGAGCAGTACTTC. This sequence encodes CASSLGEDAYSYEQYF.